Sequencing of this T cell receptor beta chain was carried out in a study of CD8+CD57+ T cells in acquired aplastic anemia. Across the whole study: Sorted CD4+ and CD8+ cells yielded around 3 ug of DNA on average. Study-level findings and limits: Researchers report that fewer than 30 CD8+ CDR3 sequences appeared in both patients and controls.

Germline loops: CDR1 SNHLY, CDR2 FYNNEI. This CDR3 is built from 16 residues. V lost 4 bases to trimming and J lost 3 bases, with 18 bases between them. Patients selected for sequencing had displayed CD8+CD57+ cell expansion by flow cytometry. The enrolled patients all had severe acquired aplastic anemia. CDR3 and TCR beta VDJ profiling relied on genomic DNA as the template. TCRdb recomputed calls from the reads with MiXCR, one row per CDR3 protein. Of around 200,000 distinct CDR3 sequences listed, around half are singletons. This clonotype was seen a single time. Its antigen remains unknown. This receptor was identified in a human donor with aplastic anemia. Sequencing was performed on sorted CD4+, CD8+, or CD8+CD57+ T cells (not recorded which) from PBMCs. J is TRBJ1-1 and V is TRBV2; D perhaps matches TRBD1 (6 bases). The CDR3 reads CASSGGKGGRDTEAFF. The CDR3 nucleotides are TGTGCCAGCAGTGGCGGAAAGGGGGGGAGGGACACTGAAGCTTTCTTT.